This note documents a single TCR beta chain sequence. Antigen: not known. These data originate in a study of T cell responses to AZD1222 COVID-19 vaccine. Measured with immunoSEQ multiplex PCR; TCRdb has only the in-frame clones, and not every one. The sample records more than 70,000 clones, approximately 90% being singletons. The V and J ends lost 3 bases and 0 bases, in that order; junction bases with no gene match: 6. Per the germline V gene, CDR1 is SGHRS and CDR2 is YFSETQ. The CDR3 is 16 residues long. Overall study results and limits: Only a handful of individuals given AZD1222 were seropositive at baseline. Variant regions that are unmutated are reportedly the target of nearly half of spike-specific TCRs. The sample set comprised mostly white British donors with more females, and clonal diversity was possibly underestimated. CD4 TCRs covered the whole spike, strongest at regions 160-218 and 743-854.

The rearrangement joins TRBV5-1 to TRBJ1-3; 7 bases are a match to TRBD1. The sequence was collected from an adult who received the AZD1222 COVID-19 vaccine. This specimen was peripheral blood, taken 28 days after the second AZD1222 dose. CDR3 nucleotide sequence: TGCGCCAGCAGCTGGGAGGGGACAGCCTCTGGAAACACCATATATTTT. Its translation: CASSWEGTASGNTIYF.